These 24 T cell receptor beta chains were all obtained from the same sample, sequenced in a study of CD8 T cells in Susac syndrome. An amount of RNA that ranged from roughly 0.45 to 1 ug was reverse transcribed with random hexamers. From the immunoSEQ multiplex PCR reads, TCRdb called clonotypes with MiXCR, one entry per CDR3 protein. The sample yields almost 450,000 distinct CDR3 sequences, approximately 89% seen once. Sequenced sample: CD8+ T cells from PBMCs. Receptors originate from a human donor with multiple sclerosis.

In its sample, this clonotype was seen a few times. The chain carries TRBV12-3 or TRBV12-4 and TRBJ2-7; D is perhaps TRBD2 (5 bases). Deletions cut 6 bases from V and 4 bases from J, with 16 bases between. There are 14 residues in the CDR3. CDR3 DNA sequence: TGTGCCAGCAGGCGAGGTCTAGCAGATTACGAGCAGTACTTC. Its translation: CASRRGLADYEQYF.

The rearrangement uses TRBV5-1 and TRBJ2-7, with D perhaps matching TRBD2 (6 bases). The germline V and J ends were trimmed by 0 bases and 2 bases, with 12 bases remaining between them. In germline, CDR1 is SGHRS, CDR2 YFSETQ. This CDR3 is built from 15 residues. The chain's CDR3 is CASSLAETGAYEQYF. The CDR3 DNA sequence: TGCGCCAGCAGCTTGGCAGAGACGGGGGCCTACGAGCAGTACTTC. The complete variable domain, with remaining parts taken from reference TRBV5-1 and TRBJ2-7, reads KAGVTQTPRYLIKTRGQQVTLSCSPISGHRSVSWYQQTPGQGLQFLFEYFSETQRNKGNFPGRFSGRQFSNSRSEMNVSTLELGDSALYLCASSLAETGAYEQYFGPGTRLTVT.

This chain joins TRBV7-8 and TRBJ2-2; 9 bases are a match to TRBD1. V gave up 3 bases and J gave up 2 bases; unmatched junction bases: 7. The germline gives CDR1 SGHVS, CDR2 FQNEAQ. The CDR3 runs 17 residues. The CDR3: CASSFPSGQGNTGELFF. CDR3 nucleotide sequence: TGTGCCAGCAGCTTTCCATCGGGACAGGGAAACACCGGGGAGCTGTTTTTT.

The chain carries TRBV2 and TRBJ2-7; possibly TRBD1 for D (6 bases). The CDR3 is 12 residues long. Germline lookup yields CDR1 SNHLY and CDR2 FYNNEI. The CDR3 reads CATRKGDTEQYF. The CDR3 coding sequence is TGTGCTACCAGGAAGGGGGATACCGAGCAGTACTTC.

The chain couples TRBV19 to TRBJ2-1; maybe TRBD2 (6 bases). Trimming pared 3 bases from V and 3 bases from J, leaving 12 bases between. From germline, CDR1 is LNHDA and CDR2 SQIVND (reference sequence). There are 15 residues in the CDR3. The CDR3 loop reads CASSMYFGGYNEQFF. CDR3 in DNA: TGTGCCAGTAGTATGTATTTCGGGGGCTACAATGAGCAGTTCTTC. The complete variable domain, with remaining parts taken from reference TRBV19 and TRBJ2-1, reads DGGITQSPKYLFRKEGQNVTLSCEQNLNHDAMYWYRQDPGQGLRLIYYSQIVNDFQKGDIAEGYSVSREKKESFPLTVTSAQKNPTAFYLCASSMYFGGYNEQFFGPGTRLTVL.

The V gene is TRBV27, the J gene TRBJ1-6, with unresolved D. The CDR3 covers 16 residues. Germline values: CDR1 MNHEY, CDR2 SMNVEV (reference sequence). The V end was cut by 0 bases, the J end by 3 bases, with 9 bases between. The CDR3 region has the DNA TGTGCCAGCAGTTTATCTGCGGGTGACTATAATTCACCCCTCCACTTT. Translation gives CASSLSAGDYNSPLHF.

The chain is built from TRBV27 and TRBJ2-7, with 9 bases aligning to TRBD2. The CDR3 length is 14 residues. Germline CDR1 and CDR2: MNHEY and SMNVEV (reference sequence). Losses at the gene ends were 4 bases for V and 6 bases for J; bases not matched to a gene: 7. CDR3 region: CASSWGAGGAEQYF. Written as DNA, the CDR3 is TGTGCCAGCAGTTGGGGAGCGGGAGGAGCCGAGCAGTACTTC.

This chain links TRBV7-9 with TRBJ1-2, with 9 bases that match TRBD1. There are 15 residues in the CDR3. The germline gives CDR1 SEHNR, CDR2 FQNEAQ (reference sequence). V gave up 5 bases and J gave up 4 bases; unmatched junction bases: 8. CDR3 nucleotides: TGTGCCAGCAGCCCCGGGACAGGGCCCTTCTATGGCTACACCTTC. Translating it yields CASSPGTGPFYGYTF.

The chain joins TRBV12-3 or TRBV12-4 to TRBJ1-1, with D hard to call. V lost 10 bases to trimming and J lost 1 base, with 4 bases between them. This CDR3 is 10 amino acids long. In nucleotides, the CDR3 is TGTGCCACCCAGAACACTGAAGCTTTCTTT. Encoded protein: CATQNTEAFF.

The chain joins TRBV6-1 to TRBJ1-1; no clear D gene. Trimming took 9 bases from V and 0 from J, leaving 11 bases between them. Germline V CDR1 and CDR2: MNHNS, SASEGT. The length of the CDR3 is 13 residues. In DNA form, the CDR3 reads TGTGCCAGTAGACCCATTATGAACACTGAAGCTTTCTTT. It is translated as CASRPIMNTEAFF.

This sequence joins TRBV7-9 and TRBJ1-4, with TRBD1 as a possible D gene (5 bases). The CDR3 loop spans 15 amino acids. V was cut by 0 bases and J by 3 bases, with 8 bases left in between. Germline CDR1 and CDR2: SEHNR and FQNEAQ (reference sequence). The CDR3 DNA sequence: TGTGCCAGCAGCTTAGCGGGGGGAGCTAATGAAAAACTGTTTTTT. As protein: CASSLAGGANEKLFF.

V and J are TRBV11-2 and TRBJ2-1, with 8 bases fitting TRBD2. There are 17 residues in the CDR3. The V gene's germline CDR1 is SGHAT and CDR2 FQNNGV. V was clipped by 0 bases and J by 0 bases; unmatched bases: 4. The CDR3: CASSLELAEPSYNEQFF. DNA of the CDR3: TGTGCCAGCAGCTTAGAACTAGCGGAACCCTCCTACAATGAGCAGTTCTTC.

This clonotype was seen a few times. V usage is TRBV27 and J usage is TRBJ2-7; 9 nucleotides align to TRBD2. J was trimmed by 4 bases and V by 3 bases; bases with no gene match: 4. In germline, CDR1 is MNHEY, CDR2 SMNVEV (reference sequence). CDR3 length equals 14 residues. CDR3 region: CASSFGGRGYEQYF. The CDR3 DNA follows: TGTGCCAGCAGTTTTGGCGGGAGGGGGTACGAGCAGTACTTC.

CDR3 loop: CASRRGTSAIIQETQYF. The CDR3 nucleotides read TGTGCCAGCAGAAGAGGGACTAGCGCAATAATACAAGAGACCCAGTACTTC. The chain recombines TRBV7-9 with TRBJ2-5, with 10 bases aligning to TRBD2. The CDR3 length is 17 residues. Looked up from germline, CDR1 is SEHNR and CDR2 is FQNEAQ (reference sequence). V was pared by 6 bases and J by 2 bases, with 12 bases of the junction left unmatched.

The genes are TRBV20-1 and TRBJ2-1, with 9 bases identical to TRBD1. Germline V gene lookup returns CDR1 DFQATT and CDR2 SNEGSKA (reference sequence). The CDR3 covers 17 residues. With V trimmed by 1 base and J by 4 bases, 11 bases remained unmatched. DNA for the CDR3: TGCAGTGCTAGAGTACAGGGGGCGCCGGAGTTATACAATGAGCAGTTCTTC. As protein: CSARVQGAPELYNEQFF.

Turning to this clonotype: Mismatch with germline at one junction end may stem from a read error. The CDR3 DNA is TGTGCCGGCAGTTCAGGGGACACAGATACGCAGTATTTT. This codes for CAGSSGDTDTQYF. The chain employs TRBV6-2 or TRBV6-3 and TRBJ2-3; D perhaps matches TRBD1 (6 bases). This CDR3 comprises 13 residues. Germline CDR1 is MNHEY and CDR2 is SVGEGT.

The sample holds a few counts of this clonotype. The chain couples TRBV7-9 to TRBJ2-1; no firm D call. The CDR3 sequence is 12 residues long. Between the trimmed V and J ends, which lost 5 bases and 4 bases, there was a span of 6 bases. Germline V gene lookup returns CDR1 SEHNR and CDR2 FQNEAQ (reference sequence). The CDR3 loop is CASSPNYNEQFF. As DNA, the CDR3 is TGTGCCAGCAGCCCAAATTACAATGAGCAGTTCTTC.

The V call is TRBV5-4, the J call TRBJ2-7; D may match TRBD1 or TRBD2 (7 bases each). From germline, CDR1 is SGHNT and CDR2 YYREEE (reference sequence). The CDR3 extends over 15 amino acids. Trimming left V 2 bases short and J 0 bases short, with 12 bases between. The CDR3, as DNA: TGTGCCAGCAGCTTCAGGGGGGGGAACTCCTACGAGCAGTACTTC. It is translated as CASSFRGGNSYEQYF.

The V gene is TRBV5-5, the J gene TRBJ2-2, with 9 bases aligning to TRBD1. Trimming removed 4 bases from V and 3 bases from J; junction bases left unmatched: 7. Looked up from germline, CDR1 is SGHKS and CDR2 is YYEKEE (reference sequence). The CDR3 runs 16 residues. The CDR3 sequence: CASSLYRGLDTGELFF. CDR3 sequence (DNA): TGTGCCAGCAGCCTCTACAGGGGGCTGGACACCGGGGAGCTGTTTTTT.

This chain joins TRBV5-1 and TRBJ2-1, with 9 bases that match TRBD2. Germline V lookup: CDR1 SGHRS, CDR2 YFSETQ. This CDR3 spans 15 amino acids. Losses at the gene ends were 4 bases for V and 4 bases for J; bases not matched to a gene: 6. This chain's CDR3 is CASSISGGFYNEQFF. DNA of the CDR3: TGCGCCAGCAGCATTAGCGGGGGATTTTACAATGAGCAGTTCTTC.

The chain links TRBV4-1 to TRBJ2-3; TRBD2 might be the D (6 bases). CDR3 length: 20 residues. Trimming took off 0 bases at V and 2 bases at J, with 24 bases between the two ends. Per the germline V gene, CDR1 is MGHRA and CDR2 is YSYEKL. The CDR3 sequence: CASSQDLYLGGIDLTDTQYF. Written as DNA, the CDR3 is TGCGCCAGCAGCCAAGATTTGTATCTGGGCGGGATAGACCTCACAGATACGCAGTATTTT.

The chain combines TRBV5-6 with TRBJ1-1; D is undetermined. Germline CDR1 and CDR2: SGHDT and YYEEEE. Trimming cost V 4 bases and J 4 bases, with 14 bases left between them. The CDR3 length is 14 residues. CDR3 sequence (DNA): TGTGCCAGCAGCCCACTGCAAAAGGGCACTGAAGCTTTCTTT. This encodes CASSPLQKGTEAFF.

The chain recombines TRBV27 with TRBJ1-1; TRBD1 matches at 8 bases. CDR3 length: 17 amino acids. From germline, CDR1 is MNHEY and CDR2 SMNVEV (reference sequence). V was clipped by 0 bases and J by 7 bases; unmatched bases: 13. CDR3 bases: TGTGCCAGCAGTTTATCAGGACAGGGAAGATACCATTTTGAAGCTTTCTTT. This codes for CASSLSGQGRYHFEAFF.

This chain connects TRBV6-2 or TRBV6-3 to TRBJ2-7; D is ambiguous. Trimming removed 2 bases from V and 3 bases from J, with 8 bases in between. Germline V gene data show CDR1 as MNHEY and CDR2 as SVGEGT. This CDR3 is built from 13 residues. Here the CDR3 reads CASSYESGYEQYF. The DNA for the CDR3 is TGTGCCAGCAGTTACGAGTCGGGCTACGAGCAGTACTTC.